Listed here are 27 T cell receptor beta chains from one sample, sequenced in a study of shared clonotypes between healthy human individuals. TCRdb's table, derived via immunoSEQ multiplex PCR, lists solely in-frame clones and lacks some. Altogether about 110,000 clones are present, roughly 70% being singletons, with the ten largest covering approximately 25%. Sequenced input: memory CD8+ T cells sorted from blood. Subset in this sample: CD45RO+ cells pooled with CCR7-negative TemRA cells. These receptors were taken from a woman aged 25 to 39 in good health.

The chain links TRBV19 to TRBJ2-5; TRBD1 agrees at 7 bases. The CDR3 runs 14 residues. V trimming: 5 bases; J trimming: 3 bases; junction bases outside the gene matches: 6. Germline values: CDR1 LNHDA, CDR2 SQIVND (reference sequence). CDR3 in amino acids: CASSFPTGKETQYF. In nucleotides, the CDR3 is TGTGCCAGTAGTTTTCCGACAGGGAAAGAGACCCAGTACTTC.

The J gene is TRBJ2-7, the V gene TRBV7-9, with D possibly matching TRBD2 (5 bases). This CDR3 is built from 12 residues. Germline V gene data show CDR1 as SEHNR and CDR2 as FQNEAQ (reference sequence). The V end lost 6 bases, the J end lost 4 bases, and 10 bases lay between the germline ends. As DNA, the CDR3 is TGTGCCAGCAGTTTTACGGGGTACGAGCAGTACTTC. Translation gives CASSFTGYEQYF.

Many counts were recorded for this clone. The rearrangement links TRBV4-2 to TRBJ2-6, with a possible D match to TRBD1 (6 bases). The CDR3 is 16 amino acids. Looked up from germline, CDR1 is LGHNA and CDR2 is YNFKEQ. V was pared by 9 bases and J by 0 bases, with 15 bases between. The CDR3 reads CASSGDKSSGANVLTF. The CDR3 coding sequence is TGTGCCAGTTCTGGGGACAAGAGCTCTGGGGCCAACGTCCTGACTTTC.

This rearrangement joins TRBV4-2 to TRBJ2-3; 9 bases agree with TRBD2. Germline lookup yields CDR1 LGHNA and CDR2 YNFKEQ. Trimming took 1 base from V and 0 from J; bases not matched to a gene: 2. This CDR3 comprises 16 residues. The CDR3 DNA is TGTGCCAGCAGCCAAGCTACTAGCGGGAGCACAGATACGCAGTATTTT. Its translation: CASSQATSGSTDTQYF.

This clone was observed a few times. Written as DNA, the CDR3 is TGTGCCAGCAGTTTCGGCAGGGGCTGGGGGGAGCAGTACTTC. This gives the protein CASSFGRGWGEQYF. This rearrangement joins TRBV27 to TRBJ2-7, with D tentatively TRBD1 (6 bases). The CDR3 runs to 14 residues. The V gene's germline CDR1 is MNHEY and CDR2 SMNVEV (reference sequence). Trimming took 3 bases from V and 7 from J, leaving 16 bases between them.

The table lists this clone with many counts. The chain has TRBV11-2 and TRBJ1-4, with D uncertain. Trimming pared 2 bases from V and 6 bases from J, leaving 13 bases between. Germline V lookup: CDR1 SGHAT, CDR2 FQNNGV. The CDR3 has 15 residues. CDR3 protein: CASSLLRELDEKLFF. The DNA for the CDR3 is TGTGCCAGCAGCTTACTAAGGGAATTAGATGAAAAACTGTTTTTT.

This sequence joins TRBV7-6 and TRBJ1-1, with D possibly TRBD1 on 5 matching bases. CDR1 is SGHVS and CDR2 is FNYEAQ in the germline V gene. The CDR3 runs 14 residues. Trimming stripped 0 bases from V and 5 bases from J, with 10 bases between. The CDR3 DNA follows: TGTGCCAGCAGCTTAGCAGGGAAGGGGACTGAAGCTTTCTTT. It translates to CASSLAGKGTEAFF.

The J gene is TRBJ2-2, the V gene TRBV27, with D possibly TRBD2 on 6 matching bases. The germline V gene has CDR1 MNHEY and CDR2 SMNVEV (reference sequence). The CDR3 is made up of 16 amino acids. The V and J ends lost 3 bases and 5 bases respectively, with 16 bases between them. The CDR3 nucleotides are TGTGCCAGCAGTTTGCAACTAGCCATGGGGACCGGGGAGCTGTTTTTT. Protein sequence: CASSLQLAMGTGELFF.

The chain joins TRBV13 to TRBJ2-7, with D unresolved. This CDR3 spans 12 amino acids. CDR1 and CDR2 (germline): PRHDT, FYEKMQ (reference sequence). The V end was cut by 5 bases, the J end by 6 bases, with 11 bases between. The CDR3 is CASSPHPPEQYF. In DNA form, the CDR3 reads TGTGCCAGCAGCCCCCACCCCCCCGAGCAGTACTTC. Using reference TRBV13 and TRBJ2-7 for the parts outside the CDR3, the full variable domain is AAGVIQSPRHLIKEKRETATLKCYPIPRHDTVYWYQQGPGQDPQFLISFYEKMQSDKGSIPDRFSAQQFSDYHSELNMSSLELGDSALYFCASSPHPPEQYFGPGTRLTVT.

The CDR3 sequence: CAWSEREGDEQFF. CDR3 nucleotides: TGTGCCTGGAGTGAGAGGGAGGGTGATGAGCAGTTCTTC. V is TRBV30 and J is TRBJ2-1, with 7 bases matching TRBD2. After removal of 1 base from V and 8 bases from J, the junction contained 5 bases not matched to a gene. The CDR3 sequence is 13 residues long. The germline V gene encodes CDR1 GTSNPN and CDR2 SVGIG (reference sequence).

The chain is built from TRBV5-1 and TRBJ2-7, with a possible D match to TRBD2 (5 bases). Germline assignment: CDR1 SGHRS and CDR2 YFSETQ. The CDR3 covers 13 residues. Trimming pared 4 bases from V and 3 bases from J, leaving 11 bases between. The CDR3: CASSHLEDYEQYF. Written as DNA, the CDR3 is TGCGCCAGCAGCCACCTGGAGGACTACGAGCAGTACTTC. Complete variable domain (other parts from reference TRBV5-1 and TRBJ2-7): KAGVTQTPRYLIKTRGQQVTLSCSPISGHRSVSWYQQTPGQGLQFLFEYFSETQRNKGNFPGRFSGRQFSNSRSEMNVSTLELGDSALYLCASSHLEDYEQYFGPGTRLTVT.

CDR3 sequence: CASSKETGGTEAFF. As DNA, the CDR3 is TGTGCCAGCAGCAAGGAAACAGGGGGCACTGAAGCTTTCTTT. The chain couples TRBV21-1 to TRBJ1-1; the table assigns TRBD1, which was not confirmed against the DNA. TRBV21-1 is a recognized pseudogene. CDR3 length equals 14 residues.

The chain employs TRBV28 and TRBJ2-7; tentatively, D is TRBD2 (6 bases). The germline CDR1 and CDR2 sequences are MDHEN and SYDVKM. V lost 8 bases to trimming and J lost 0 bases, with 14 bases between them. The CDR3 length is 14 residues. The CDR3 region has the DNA TGTGCCAGCCTGACTAGGGGCCCCTCCTACGAGCAGTACTTC. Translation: CASLTRGPSYEQYF. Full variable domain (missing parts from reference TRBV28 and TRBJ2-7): DVKVTQSSRYLVKRTGEKVFLECVQDMDHENMFWYRQDPGLGLRLIYFSYDVKMKEKGDIPEGYSVSREKKERFSLILESASTNQTSMYLCASLTRGPSYEQYFGPGTRLTVT.

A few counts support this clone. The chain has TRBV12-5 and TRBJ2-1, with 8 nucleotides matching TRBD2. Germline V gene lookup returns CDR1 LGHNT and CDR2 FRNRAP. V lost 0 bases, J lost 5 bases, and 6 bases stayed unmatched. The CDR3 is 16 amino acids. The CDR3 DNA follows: TGTGCTAGTGGTTTGGTAGAGGCGGGAGGCCACAATGAGCAGTTCTTC. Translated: CASGLVEAGGHNEQFF.

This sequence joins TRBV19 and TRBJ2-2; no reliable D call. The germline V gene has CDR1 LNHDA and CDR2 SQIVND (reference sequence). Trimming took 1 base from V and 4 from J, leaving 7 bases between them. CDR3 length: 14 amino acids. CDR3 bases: TGTGCCAGTAGTATAGTTGCCATCACCGGGGAGCTGTTTTTT. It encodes CASSIVAITGELFF.

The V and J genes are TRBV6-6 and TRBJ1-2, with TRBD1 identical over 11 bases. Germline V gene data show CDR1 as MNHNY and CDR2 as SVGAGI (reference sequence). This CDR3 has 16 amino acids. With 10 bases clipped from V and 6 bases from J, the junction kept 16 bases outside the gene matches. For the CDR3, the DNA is TGTGCCACCGGGAGGGTGGACAGGGGGCATTTCCATGGCTACACCTTC. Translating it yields CATGRVDRGHFHGYTF.

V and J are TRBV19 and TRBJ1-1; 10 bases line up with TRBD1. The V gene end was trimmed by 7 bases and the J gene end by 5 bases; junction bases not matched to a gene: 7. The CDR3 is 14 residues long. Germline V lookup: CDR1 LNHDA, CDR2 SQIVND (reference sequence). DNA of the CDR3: TGTGCCAGTACCACTTGGACAGGGGGAACTGAAGCTTTCTTT. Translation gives CASTTWTGGTEAFF.

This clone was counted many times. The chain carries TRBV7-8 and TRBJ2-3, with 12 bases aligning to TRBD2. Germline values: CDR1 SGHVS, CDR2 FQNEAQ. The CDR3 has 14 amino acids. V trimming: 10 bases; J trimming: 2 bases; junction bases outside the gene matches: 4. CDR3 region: CAIGLAGITDTQYF. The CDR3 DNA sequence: TGTGCCATAGGACTAGCGGGAATCACAGATACGCAGTATTTT.

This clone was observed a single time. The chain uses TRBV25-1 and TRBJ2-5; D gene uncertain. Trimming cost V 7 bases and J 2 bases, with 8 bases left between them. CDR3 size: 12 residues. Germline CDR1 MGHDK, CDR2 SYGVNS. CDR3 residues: CASTNLQETQYF. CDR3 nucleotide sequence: TGTGCCAGCACTAACTTGCAAGAGACCCAGTACTTC.

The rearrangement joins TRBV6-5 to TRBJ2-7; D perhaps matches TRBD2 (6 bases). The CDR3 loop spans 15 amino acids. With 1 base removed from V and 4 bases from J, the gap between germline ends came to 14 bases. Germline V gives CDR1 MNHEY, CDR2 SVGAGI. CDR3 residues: CASSYLGGEAYEQYF. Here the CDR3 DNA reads TGTGCCAGCAGTTACTTGGGGGGAGAGGCTTACGAGCAGTACTTC.

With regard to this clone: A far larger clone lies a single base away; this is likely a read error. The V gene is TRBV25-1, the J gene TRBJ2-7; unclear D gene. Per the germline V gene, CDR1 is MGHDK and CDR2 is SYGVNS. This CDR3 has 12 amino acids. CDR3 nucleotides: TGTGTCAGCAGTGGGTCGAGAGACGAGCAGTACTTC. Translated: CVSSGSRDEQYF.

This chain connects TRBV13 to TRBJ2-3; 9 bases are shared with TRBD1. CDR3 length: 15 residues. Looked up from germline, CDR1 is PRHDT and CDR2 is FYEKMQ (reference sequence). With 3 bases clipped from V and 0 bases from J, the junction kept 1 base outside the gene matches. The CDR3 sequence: CASSLGQGSTDTQYF. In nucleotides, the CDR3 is TGTGCCAGCAGCTTGGGACAGGGTAGCACAGATACGCAGTATTTT.

The CDR3 DNA reads as TGTGCCAGCAGCTTGGGACGGTACTATGGCTACACCTTC. This encodes CASSLGRYYGYTF. V usage is TRBV5-4 and J usage is TRBJ1-2; no reliable D call. Trimming stripped 0 bases from V and 3 bases from J, with 6 bases between. Germline V gene data show CDR1 as SGHNT and CDR2 as YYREEE (reference sequence). The CDR3 totals 13 residues. The variable domain in full, with the rest retrieved from reference TRBV5-4 and TRBJ1-2, is ETGVTQSPTHLIKTRGQQVTLRCSSQSGHNTVSWYQQALGQGPQFIFQYYREEENGRGNFPPRFSGLQFPNYSSELNVNALELDDSALYLCASSLGRYYGYTFGSGTRLTVV.

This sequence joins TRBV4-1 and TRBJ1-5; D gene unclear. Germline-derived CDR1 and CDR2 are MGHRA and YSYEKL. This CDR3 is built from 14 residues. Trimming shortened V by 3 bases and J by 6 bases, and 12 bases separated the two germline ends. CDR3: CASSQGLGGQPQHF. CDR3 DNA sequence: TGCGCCAGCAGCCAGGGGTTGGGAGGTCAGCCCCAGCATTTT.

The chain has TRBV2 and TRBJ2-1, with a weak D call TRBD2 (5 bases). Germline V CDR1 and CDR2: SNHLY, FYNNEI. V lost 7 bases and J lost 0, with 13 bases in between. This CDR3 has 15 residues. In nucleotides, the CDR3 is TGTGCCAGCATTGTGAGGGCGAGCTCCTACAATGAGCAGTTCTTC. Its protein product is CASIVRASSYNEQFF.

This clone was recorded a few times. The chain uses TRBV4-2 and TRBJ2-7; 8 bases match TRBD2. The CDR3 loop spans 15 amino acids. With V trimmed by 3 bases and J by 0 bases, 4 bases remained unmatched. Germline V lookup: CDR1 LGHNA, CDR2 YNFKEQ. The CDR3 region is CASSQVAGNSYEQYF. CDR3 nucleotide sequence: TGTGCCAGCAGCCAGGTAGCGGGGAACTCCTACGAGCAGTACTTC.

CDR3 DNA sequence: TGTGCCAGCAGCCCCTGGGGGTCCGAAAACTACGAGCAGTACTTC. The encoded protein is CASSPWGSENYEQYF. V usage is TRBV7-8 and J usage is TRBJ2-7; tentatively, D is TRBD1 or TRBD2 (5 bases each). The CDR3 extends over 15 amino acids. The V end was cut by 5 bases, the J end by 3 bases, with 17 bases between. Germline CDR1 and CDR2: SGHVS and FQNEAQ.